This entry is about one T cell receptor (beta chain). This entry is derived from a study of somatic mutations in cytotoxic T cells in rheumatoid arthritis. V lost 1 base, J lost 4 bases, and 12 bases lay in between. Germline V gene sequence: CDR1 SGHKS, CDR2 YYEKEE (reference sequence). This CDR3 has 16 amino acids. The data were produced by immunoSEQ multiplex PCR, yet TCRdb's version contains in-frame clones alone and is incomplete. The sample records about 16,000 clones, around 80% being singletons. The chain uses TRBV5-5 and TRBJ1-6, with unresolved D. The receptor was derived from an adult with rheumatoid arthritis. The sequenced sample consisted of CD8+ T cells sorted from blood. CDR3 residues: CASSLTTPSYNSPLHF. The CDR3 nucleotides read TGTGCCAGCAGCTTGACAACCCCCTCATATAATTCACCCCTCCACTTT.